The rows below give T cell receptor beta chains drawn from one sample of a study of blood T cell repertoires in COVID-19. Sequencing was performed with immunoSEQ multiplex PCR; in TCRdb, only in-frame clones are kept and a portion is missing. The sample has 250,000 or so clones, roughly 84% seen once. The material sequenced was PBMCs or T cells enriched from blood (not recorded which). These receptors were obtained from a woman aged 45 to 65 who had been exposed to COVID-19. Both conserved end residues are part of each CDR3. The order of the fields is J gene, V gene, D gene, clone size, CDR3 DNA, CDR3 protein. The D gene is left open where the match is weak. The size of a clone is reported for some rows only, either as once, few or many, or as a class for expanded clones.

TRBJ1-2,TRBV5-1,TRBD1,once,TGCGCCAGCAGCACCGGACAGGGGTCTAACTATGGCTACACCTTC,CASSTGQGSNYGYTF
TRBJ1-3,TRBV4-1,NA,NA,TGCGCCAGCAGCCAACTGGGCAGGACTGGAAACACCATATATTTT,CASSQLGRTGNTIYF
TRBJ2-1,TRBV14,TRBD2,NA,TGTGCCAGCAGCCAAACCTCCCCGGGACTAGCGGGGGGGCCCTACAATGAGCAGTTCTTC,CASSQTSPGLAGGPYNEQFF
TRBJ1-4,TRBV3-1/TRBV3-2,TRBD1,NA,TGTGCCAGCAGCCAAGCCACAGGGGGCTCTGAAAAACTGTTTTTT,CASSQATGGSEKLFF
TRBJ2-1,TRBV9,TRBD1,NA,TGTGCCAGCAGCGTAGACGGGGCAGGGGGTCACAATGAGCAGTTCTTC,CASSVDGAGGHNEQFF
TRBJ2-2,TRBV11-1,TRBD1,few,TGTGCCAGCAGCTTTTTGGGACAGATCACCGGGGAGCTGTTTTTT,CASSFLGQITGELFF
TRBJ1-1,TRBV5-4,TRBD1,NA,TGTGCCAGCAGCTACGGGCTCAGGGGGACGAACACTGAAGCTTTCTTT,CASSYGLRGTNTEAFF
TRBJ1-1,TRBV27,NA,once,TGTGCCAGCAGTCCGTACCGGGGGGCGGCCACTGAAGCTTTCTTT,CASSPYRGAATEAFF
TRBJ1-1,TRBV7-8,NA,once,TGTGCCAGCAGCTTAGTCCAGGGCCACACTGAAGCTTTCTTT,CASSLVQGHTEAFF
TRBJ2-7,TRBV14,NA,NA,TGTGCCAGCAGCCAAGTGGTGGGGGGCTCCTACGAGCAGTACTTC,CASSQVVGGSYEQYF
TRBJ1-1,TRBV9,NA,few,TGTGCCAGCAGCGTGGAGGAGGTCCGGATGAACACTGAAGCTTTCTTT,CASSVEEVRMNTEAFF
TRBJ1-4,TRBV29-1,TRBD1,few,TGCAGCGTTGAAACAGGGGTAGAGGAAAAACTGTTTTTT,CSVETGVEEKLFF
TRBJ1-2,TRBV12-3/TRBV12-4,NA,NA,TGTGCCAGCGGGGCCTCAGGGGCCCAGGGCTACACCTTC,CASGASGAQGYTF
TRBJ1-3,TRBV2,NA,once,TGTGCCAGAAAACAGAGCTCTGGAAACACCATATATTTT,CARKQSSGNTIYF
TRBJ1-1,TRBV10-3,TRBD1,NA,TGTGCCATCAGGCCGTATGGACAGGGTGAGACGAACGGTGAAGCTTTCTTT,CAIRPYGQGETNGEAFF
TRBJ2-5,TRBV30,NA,NA,TGTGCCTGGAGTTCCTCCGGGGTAGAGACCCAGTACTTC,CAWSSSGVETQYF
TRBJ1-2,TRBV3-1/TRBV3-2,NA,NA,TGTGCCAGCAGCCAAGTCCGGGACTACGGCTACACCTTC,CASSQVRDYGYTF
TRBJ2-1,TRBV6-1,NA,NA,TGTGCCAGCAGTGCCAGATGGATCCCACTACTCTTACTAGACTACAATGAGCAGTTCTTC,CASSARWIPLLLLDYNEQFF
TRBJ1-4,TRBV28,TRBD1,NA,TGTGCCAGCAGTTCCCGGGACAGGGGGCAGGAAAAACTGTTTTTT,CASSSRDRGQEKLFF
TRBJ1-1,TRBV5-1,NA,NA,TGCGCCAGCAGCTTGGAACTAACCACTGAAGCTTTCTTT,CASSLELTTEAFF
TRBJ1-2,TRBV3-1/TRBV3-2,NA,NA,TGTGCCAGCAGCCAAGGGTCCGGGCAAGGGGTCTTC,CASSQGSGQGVF
TRBJ1-5,TRBV12-3/TRBV12-4,NA,NA,TGTGCCAGCCAGGGCAGATCAGATCAGCCCCAGCATTTT,CASQGRSDQPQHF
TRBJ2-7,TRBV6-1,NA,NA,TGTGCCAGCAGTGAAGCCCCAGGGGAATTCTACGAGCAGTACTTC,CASSEAPGEFYEQYF
TRBJ2-5,TRBV12-3/TRBV12-4,NA,NA,TGTGCCAGCAGTGGGGCAGGAGAGACCCAGTACTTC,CASSGAGETQYF
TRBJ2-1,TRBV24-1,NA,NA,TGTGCCACCAGTGACGGGATTCCCAGCTCCTACAATGAGCAGTTCTTC,CATSDGIPSSYNEQFF
TRBJ1-2,TRBV12-3/TRBV12-4,NA,NA,TGTGCCAGCAGTTTTGGTTCTAGCTATGGCTACACCTTC,CASSFGSSYGYTF